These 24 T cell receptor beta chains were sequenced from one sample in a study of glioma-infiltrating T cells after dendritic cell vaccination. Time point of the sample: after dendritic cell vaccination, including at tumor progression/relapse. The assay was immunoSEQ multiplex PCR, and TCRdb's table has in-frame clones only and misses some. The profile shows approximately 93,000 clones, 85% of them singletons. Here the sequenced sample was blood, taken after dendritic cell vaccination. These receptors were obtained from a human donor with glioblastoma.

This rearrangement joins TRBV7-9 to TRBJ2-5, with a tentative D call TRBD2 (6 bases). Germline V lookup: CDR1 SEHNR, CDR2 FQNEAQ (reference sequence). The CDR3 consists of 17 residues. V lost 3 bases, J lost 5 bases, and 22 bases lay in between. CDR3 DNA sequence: TGTGCCAGCAGCTTTCGTTCCGGGACTCCGGGTTGGGAGACCCAGTACTTC. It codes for CASSFRSGTPGWETQYF.

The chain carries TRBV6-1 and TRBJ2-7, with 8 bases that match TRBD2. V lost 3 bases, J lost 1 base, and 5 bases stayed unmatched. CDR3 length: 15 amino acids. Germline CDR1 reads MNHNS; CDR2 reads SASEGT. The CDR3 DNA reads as TGTGCCAGCAGTGACCAAGCGGGAGCTTCCTACGAGCAGTACTTC. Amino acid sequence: CASSDQAGASYEQYF.

CDR3 DNA: TGTGCCAGCAGTGAATTTAACGGGAGGGGGCAGTATTTT. Amino acid sequence: CASSEFNGRGQYF. The J gene is TRBJ2-3, the V gene TRBV6-1; TRBD2 agrees at 8 bases. Unmatched junction bases numbered 6, after V lost 2 bases and J lost 11 bases. Germline V CDR1 and CDR2: MNHNS, SASEGT. The CDR3 spans 13 residues.

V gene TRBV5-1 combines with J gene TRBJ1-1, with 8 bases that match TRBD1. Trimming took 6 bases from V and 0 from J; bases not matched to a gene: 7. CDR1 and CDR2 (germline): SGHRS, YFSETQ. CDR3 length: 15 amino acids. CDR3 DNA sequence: TGCGCCAGCACTCTTAGACAGGGGATGAACACTGAAGCTTTCTTT. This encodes CASTLRQGMNTEAFF.

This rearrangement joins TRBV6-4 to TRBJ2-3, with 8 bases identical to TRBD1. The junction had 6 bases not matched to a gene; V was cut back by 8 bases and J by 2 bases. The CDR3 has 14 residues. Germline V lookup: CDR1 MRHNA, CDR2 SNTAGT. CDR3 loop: CASSPGQDTDTQYF. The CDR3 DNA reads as TGTGCCAGCTCGCCGGGACAGGACACAGATACGCAGTATTTT.

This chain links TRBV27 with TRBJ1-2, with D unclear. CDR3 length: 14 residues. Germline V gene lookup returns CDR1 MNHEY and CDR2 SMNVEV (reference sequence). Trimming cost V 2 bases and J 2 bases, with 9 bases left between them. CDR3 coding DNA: TGTGCCAGCAGTTTAACAGACCCCAACTATGGCTACACCTTC. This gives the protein CASSLTDPNYGYTF.

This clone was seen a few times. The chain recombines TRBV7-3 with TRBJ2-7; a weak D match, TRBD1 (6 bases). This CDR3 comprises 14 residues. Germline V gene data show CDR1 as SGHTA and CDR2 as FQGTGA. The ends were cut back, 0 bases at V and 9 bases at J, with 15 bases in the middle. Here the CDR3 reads CASSLTVSGDPQYF. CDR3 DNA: TGTGCCAGCAGCTTAACAGTTTCAGGGGACCCGCAGTACTTC.

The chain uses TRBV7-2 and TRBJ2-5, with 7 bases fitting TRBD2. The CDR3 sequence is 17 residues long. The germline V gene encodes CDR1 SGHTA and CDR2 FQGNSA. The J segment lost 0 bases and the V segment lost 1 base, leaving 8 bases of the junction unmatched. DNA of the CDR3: TGTGCCAGCAGCTTAGTGGGGCGGGAGCGGGACCAAGAGACCCAGTACTTC. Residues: CASSLVGRERDQETQYF.

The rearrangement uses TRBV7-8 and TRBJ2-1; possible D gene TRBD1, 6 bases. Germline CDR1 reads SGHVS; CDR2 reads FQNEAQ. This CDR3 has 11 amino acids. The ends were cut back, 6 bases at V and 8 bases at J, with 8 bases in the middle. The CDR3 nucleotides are TGTGCCAGCAGATACAGGGATGAGCAGTTCTTC. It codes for CASRYRDEQFF. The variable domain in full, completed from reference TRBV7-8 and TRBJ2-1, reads GAGVSQSPRYKVAKRGQDVALRCDPISGHVSLFWYQQALGQGPEFLTYFQNEAQLDKSGLPSDRFFAERPEGSVSTLKIQRTQQEDSAVYLCASRYRDEQFFGPGTRLTVL.

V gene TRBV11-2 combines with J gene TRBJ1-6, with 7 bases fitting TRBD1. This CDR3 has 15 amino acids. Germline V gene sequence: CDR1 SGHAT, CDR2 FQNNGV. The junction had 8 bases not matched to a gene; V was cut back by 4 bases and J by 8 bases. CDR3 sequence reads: CASSSPDRADSPLHF. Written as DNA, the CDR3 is TGTGCCAGCAGCTCCCCTGACAGGGCAGATTCACCCCTCCACTTT.

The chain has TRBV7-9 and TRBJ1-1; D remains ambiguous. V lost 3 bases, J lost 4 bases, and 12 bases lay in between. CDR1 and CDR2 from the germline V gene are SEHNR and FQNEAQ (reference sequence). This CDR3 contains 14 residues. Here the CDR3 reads CASSFQEVTTEAFF. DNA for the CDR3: TGTGCCAGCAGCTTCCAGGAGGTGACCACTGAAGCTTTCTTT.

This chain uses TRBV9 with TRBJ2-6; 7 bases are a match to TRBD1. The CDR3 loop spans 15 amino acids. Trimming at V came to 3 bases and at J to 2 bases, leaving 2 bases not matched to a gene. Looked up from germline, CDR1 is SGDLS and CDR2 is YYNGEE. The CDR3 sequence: CASSEDRAGANVLTF. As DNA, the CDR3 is TGTGCCAGCAGCGAAGACAGGGCTGGGGCCAACGTCCTGACTTTC.

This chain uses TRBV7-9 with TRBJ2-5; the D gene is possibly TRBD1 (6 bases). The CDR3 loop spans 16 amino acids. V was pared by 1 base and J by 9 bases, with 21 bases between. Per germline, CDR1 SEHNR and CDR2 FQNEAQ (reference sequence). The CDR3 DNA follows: TGTGCCAGCAGCTTAGGCTCCCAGGGGTCCCAGGGTGCCCAGTACTTC. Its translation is CASSLGSQGSQGAQYF.

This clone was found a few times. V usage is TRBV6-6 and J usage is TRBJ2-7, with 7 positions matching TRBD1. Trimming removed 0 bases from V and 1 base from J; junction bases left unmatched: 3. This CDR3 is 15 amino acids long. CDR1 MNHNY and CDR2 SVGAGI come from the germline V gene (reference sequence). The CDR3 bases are TGTGCCAGCAGTTACTCAGGGACAGAATCCTACGAGCAGTACTTC. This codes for CASSYSGTESYEQYF.

The CDR3 spells CASSYGGGKTQETQYF. CDR3 coding DNA: TGTGCCAGCAGTTACGGGGGGGGGAAAACCCAAGAGACCCAGTACTTC. The V and J genes are TRBV6-5 and TRBJ2-5; 7 bases are a match to TRBD2. CDR1 is MNHEY, CDR2 SVGAGI, per germline. The CDR3 is 16 amino acids. V gave up 2 bases and J gave up 1 base; unmatched junction bases: 7.

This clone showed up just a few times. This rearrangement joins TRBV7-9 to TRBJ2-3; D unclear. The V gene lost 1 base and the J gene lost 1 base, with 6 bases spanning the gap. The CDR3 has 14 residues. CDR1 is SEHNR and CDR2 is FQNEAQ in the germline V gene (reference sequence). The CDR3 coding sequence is TGTGCCAGCAGCTTAGGCCCAGGCACAGATACGCAGTATTTT. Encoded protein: CASSLGPGTDTQYF.

The DNA for the CDR3 is TGTGCCAGCAGTCCGACGGACAGTAACTCCTACAATGAGCAGTTCTTC. Amino acids: CASSPTDSNSYNEQFF. The chain combines TRBV28 with TRBJ2-1; a weak D match, TRBD1 (6 bases). CDR3 length: 16 residues. Looked up from germline, CDR1 is MDHEN and CDR2 is SYDVKM. V dropped 5 bases and J dropped 0 bases, with 14 bases sitting between them.

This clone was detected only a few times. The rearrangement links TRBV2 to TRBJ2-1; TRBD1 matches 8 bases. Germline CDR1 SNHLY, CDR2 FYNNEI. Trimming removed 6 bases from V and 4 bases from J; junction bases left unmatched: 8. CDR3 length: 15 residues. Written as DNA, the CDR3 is TGTGCCAGCAGGCGACAGGGGTTTGATTACAATGAGCAGTTCTTC. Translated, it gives CASRRQGFDYNEQFF.

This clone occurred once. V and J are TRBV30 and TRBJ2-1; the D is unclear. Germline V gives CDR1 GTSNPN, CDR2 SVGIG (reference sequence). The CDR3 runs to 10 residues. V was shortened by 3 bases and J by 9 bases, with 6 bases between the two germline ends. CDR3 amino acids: CAWSATEQFF. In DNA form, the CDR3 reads TGTGCCTGGAGCGCTACTGAGCAGTTCTTC.

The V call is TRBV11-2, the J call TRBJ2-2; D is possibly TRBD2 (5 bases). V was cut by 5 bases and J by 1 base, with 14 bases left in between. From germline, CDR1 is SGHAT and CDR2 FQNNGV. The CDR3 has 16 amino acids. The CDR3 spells CASSPRSGRNTGELFF. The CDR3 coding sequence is TGTGCCAGCAGCCCCAGAAGTGGGAGGAACACCGGGGAGCTGTTTTTT.

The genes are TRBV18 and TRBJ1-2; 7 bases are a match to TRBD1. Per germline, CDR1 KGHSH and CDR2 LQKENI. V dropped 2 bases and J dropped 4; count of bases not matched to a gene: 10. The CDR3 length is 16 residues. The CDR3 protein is CASSPTGQVLTYGYTF. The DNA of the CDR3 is TGTGCCAGCTCACCAACCGGACAGGTTTTAACCTATGGCTACACCTTC.

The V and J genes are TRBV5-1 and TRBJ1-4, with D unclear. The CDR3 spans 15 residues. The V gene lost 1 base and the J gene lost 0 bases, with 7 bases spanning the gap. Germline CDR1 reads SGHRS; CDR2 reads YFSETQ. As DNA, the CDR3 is TGCGCCAGCAGCTTGTTCGGGGCAACTAATGAAAAACTGTTTTTT. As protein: CASSLFGATNEKLFF. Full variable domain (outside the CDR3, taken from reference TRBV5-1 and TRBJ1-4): KAGVTQTPRYLIKTRGQQVTLSCSPISGHRSVSWYQQTPGQGLQFLFEYFSETQRNKGNFPGRFSGRQFSNSRSEMNVSTLELGDSALYLCASSLFGATNEKLFFGSGTQLSVL.

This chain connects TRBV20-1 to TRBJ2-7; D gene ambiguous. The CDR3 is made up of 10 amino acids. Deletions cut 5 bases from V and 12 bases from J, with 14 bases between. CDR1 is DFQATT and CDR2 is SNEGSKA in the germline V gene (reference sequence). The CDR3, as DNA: TGCAGTGCTGCACAGAAATCTATGTACTTC. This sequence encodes CSAAQKSMYF.

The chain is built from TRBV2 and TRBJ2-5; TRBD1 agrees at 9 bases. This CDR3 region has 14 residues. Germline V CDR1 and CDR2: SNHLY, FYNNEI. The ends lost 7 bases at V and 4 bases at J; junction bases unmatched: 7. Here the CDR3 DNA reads TGTGCCAGCACGTTGGACAGGGGAGTAGAGACCCAGTACTTC. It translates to CASTLDRGVETQYF.